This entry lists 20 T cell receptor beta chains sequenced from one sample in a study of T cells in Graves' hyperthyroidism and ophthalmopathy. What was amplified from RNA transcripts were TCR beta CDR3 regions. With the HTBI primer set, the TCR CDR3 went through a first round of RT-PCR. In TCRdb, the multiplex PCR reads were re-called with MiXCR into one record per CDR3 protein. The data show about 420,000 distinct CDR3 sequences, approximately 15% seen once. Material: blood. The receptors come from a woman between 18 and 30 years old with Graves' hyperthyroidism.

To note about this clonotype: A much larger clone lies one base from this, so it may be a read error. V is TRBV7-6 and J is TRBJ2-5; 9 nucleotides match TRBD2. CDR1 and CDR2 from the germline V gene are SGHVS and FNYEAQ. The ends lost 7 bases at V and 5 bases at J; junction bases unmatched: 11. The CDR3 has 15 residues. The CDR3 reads CASTPAGGGGETQYF. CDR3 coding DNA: TGTGCCAGCACCCCCGCGGGGGGGGGCGGGGAGACCCAGTACTTC. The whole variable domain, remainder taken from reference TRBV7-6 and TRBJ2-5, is GAGVSQSPRYKVTKRGQDVALRCDPISGHVSLYWYRQALGQGPEFLTYFNYEAQQDKSGLPNDRFSAERPEGSISTLTIQRTEQRDSAMYRCASTPAGGGGETQYFGPGTRLLVL.

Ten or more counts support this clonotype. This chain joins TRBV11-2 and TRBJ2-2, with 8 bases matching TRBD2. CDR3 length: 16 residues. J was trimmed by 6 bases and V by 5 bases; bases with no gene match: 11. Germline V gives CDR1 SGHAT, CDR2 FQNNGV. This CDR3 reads CASSPPRSGGAGELFF. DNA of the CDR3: TGTGCCAGCAGCCCGCCCAGAAGCGGGGGTGCCGGGGAGCTGTTTTTT.

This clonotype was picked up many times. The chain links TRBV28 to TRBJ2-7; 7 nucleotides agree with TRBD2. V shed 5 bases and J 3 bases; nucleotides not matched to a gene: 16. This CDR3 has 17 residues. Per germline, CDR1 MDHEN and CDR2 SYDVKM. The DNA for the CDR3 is TGTGCCAGCAGTGCCCTATTAGGCGGGAGTCATAACTACGAGCAGTACTTC. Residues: CASSALLGGSHNYEQYF. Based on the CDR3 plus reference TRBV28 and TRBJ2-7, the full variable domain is DVKVTQSSRYLVKRTGEKVFLECVQDMDHENMFWYRQDPGLGLRLIYFSYDVKMKEKGDIPEGYSVSREKKERFSLILESASTNQTSMYLCASSALLGGSHNYEQYFGPGTRLTVT.

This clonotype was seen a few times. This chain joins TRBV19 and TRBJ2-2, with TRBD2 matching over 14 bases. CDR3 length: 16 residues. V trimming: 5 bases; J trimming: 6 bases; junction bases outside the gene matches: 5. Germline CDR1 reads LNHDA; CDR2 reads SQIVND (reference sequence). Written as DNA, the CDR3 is TGTGCCAGTAGTTTTACGGGACTAGCGGGAGCCGGGGAGCTGTTTTTT. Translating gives CASSFTGLAGAGELFF.

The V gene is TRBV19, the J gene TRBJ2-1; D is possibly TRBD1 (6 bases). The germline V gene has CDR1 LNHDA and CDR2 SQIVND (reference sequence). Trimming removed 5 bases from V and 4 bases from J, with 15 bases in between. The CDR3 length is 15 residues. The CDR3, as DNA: TGTGCCAGTAGTTTCGCCCAGGGGCCATACAATGAGCAGTTCTTC. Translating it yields CASSFAQGPYNEQFF.

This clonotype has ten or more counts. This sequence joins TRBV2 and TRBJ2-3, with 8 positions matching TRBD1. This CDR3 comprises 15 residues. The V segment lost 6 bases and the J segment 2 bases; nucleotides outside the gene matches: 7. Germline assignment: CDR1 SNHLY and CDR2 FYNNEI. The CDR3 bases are TGTGCCAGCAGCCGACAGGGGTTGTCCACAGATACGCAGTATTTT. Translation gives CASSRQGLSTDTQYF.

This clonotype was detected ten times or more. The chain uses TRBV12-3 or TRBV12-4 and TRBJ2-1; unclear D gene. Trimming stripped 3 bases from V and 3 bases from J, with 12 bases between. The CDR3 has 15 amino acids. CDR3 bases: TGTGCCAGCAGTTTGGGGTTTATCCGCTACAATGAGCAGTTCTTC. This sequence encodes CASSLGFIRYNEQFF.

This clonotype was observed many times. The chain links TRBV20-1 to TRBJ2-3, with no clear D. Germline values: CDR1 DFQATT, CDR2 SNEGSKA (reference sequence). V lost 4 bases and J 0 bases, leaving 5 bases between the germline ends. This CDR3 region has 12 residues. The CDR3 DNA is TGCAGTGCTATCGGCAGCACAGATACGCAGTATTTT. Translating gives CSAIGSTDTQYF.

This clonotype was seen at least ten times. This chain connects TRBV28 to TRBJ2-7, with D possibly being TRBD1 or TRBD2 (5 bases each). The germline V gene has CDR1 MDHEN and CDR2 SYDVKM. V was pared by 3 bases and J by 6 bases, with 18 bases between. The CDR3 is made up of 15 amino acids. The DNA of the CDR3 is TGTGCCAGCAGTTTCCTCGGGACGGAGCTTGCCGAGCAGTACTTC. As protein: CASSFLGTELAEQYF.

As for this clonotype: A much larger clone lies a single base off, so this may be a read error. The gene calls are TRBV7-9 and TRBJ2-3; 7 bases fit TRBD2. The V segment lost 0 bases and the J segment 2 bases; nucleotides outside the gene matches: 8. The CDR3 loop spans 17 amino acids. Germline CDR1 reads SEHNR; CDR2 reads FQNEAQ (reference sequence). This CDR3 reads CASSLAGPAGITDTQYF. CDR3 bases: TGTGCCAGCAGCTTAGCGGGGCCAGCGGGAATCACAGATACGCAGTATTTT. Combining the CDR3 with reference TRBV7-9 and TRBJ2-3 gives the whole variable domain DTGVSQNPRHKITKRGQNVTFRCDPISEHNRLYWYRQTLGQGPEFLTYFQNEAQLEKSRLLSDRFSAERPKGSFSTLEIQRTEQGDSAMYLCASSLAGPAGITDTQYFGPGTRLTVL.

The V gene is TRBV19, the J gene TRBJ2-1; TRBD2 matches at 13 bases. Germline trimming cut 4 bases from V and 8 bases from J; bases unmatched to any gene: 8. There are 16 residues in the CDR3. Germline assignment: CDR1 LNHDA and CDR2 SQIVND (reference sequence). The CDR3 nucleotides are TGTGCCAGTAGTACGATAAGGACTAGCGGGAGTCATGAGCAGTTCTTC. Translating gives CASSTIRTSGSHEQFF.

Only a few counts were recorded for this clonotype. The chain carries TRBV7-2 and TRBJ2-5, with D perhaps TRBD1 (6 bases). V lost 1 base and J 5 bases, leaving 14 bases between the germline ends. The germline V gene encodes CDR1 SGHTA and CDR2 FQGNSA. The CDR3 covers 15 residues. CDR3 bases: TGTGCCAGCAGCTTAGACTACCAGAGGGGGGAGACCCAGTACTTC. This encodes CASSLDYQRGETQYF.

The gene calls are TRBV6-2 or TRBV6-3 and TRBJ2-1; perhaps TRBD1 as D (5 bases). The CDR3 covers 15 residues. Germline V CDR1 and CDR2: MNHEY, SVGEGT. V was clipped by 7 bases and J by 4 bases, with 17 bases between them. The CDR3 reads CASTSKGLGYNEQFF. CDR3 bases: TGTGCCAGCACCTCAAAGGGGTTAGGATACAATGAGCAGTTCTTC.

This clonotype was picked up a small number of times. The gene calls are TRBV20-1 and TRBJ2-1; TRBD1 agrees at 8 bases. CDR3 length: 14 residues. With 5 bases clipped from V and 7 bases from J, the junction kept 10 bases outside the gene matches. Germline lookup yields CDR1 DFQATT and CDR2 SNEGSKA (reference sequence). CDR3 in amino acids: CSAPDRGRGNEQFF. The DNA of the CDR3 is TGCAGTGCTCCTGACAGGGGAAGGGGGAATGAGCAGTTCTTC.

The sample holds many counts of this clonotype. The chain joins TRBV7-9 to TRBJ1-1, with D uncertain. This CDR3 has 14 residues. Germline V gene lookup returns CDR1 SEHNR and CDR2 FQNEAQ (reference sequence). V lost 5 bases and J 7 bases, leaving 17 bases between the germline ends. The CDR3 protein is CASSDGGSIYEAFF. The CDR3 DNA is TGTGCCAGCAGCGATGGAGGGTCCATATATGAAGCTTTCTTT.

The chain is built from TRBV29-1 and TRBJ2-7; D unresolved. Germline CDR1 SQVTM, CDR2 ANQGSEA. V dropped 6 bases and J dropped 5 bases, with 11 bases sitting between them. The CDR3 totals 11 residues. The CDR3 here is CSVGWMDEQYF. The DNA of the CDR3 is TGCAGCGTCGGCTGGATGGACGAGCAGTACTTC.

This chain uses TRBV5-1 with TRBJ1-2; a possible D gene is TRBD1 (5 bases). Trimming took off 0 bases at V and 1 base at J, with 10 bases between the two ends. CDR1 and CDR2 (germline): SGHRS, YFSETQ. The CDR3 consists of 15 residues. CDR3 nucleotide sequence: TGCGCCAGCAGCTTGGAAGCAGGGAATAACTATGGCTACACCTTC. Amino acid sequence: CASSLEAGNNYGYTF.

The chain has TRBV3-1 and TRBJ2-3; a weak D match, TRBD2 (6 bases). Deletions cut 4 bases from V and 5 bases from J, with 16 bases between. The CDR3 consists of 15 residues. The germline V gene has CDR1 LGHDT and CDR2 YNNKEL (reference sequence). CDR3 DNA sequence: TGTGCCAGCAGCCCCCTTGCGGGACCGGGAGATACGCAGTATTTT. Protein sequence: CASSPLAGPGDTQYF.

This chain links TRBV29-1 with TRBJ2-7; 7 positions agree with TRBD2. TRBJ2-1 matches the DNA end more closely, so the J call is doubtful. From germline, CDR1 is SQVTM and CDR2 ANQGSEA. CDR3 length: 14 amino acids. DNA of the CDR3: TGCAGCGTTGAAGGTCAGACTAGCTCCTACGAGCAGTTCTTC. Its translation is CSVEGQTSSYEQFF.

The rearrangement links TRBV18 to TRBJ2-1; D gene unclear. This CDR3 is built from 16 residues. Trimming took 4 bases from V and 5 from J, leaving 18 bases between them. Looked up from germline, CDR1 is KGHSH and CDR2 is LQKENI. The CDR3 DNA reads TGTGCCAGCTCACAGATATTCCCCCCCCGCCACAATGAGCAGTTCTTC. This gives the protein CASSQIFPPRHNEQFF.